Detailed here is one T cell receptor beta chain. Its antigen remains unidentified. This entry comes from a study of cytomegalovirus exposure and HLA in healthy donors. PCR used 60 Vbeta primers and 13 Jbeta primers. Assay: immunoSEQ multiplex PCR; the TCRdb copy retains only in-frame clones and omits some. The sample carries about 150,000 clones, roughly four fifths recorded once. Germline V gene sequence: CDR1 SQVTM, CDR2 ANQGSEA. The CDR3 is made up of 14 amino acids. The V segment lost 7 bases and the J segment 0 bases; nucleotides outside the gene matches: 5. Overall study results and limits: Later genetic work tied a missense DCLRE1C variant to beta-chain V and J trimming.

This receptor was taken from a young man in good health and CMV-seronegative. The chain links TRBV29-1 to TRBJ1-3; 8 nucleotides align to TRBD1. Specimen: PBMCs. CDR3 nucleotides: TGCAGCGCCGAGACAGGGGACTCTGGAAACACCATATATTTT. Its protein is CSAETGDSGNTIYF. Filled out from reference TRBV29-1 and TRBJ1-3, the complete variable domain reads SAVISQKPSRDICQRGTSLTIQCQVDSQVTMMFWYRQQPGQSLTLIATANQGSEATYESGFVIDKFPISRPNLTFSTLTVSNMSPEDSSIYLCSAETGDSGNTIYFGEGSWLTVV.